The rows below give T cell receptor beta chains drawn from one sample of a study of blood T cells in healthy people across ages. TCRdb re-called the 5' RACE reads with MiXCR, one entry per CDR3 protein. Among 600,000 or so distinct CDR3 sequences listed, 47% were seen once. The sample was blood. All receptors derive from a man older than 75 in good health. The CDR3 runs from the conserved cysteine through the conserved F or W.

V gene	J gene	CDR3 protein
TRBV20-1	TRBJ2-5	CSARHISRETQYF
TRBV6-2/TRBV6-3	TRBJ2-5	CASSSGGSSAKETQYF
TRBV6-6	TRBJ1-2	CASSRGLGYGYTF
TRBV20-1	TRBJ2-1	CSASNPGTSLAEQFF
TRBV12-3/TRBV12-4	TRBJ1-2	CASSPTGNGYTF
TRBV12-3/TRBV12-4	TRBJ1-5	CASSFHGSSPQHF
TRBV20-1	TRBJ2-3	CSAPRLGNTDTQYF
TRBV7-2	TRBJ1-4	CASSDAVYDRARGEKLFF
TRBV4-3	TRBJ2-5	CASSQEAGLAGQETQYF
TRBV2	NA	CASCPGETQYF
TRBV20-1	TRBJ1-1	CSARPLRGQGNTEAFF
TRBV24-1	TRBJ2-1	CATSDIGTSGRIEQFF
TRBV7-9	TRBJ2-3	CASRIGERGRTDTQYF
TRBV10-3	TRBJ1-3	CAISESAGRRTISGNTIYF
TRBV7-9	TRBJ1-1	CASSKQGLGTEAFF
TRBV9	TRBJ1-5	CASSGGSGTPQHF
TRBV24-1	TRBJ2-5	CATSDAAPTSGKTQYF
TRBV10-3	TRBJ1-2	CAISGDGYAGYTF
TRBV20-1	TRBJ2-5	CSASQASGRGETQYF
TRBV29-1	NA	CSVEKGQTLGEQYF
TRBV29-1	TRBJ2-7	CSVRWTGLGGEQYF
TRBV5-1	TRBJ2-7	CASSVEQAIYEQYF
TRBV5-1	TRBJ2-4	CASSSDRVQSIQYF
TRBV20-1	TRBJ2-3	CSAGRGGISTDTQYF
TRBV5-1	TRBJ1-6	CASTTGGVNSPLHF
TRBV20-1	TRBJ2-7	CSAISGRSYNEQYF
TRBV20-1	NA	CSARFPGQRNPRNSYNEQYF